This is a list of T cell receptor beta chains from one sample in a study of blood T cell repertoires in COVID-19. Data came from immunoSEQ multiplex PCR; TCRdb stores just in-frame clones and leaves some out. Of approximately 100,000 clones detected, approximately 80% appear once; the ten largest clones hold approximately 27%. Sequenced sample: peripheral blood. All receptors come from a man aged 55 to 70 with acute or convalescent COVID-19. CDR3s include the opening cysteine and the closing phenylalanine or tryptophan. The order of the fields is V gene, D gene, J gene, clone size, CDR3 protein, CDR3 DNA. The D gene is left open where the match is weak. Clone size is not always given. Where it is, it says once, few, many or a class for expanded clones.

TRBV5-1	NA	TRBJ1-5	NA	CASSLDGFQPQHF	TGCGCCAGCAGCTTGGACGGGTTTCAGCCCCAGCATTTT
TRBV7-2	NA	TRBJ1-5	NA	CASSLAQAGTQHF	TGTGCCAGCAGCTTAGCTCAAGCGGGGACCCAGCATTTT
TRBV11-3	NA	TRBJ1-5	NA	CASSLEGSSPQHF	TGTGCCAGCAGCTTAGAGGGCTCCTCGCCCCAGCATTTT
TRBV6-5	NA	TRBJ1-1	NA	CASSYSGGKNTEAFF	TGTGCCAGCAGTTACTCGGGGGGGAAGAACACTGAAGCTTTCTTT
TRBV18	TRBD2	TRBJ2-3	NA	CASSPGAGVGTDTQYF	TGTGCCAGCTCACCGGGAGCGGGAGTGGGCACAGATACGCAGTATTTT
TRBV5-4	NA	TRBJ1-4	NA	CASSLRRSTNEKLFF	TGTGCCAGCAGCTTGCGGAGAAGCACTAATGAAAAACTGTTTTTT
TRBV4-1	TRBD1	TRBJ1-1	NA	CASSPRTGPRLNTEAFF	TGCGCCAGCAGCCCGAGGACAGGGCCGAGATTGAACACTGAAGCTTTCTTT
TRBV19	TRBD1	TRBJ2-1	NA	CASKVQGANNEQFF	TGTGCCAGTAAAGTGCAGGGGGCAAACAATGAGCAGTTCTTC
TRBV9	TRBD2	TRBJ2-3	NA	CASSVLAGVGTDTQYF	TGTGCCAGCAGCGTACTAGCGGGAGTAGGAACAGATACGCAGTATTTT
TRBV12-5	TRBD2	TRBJ2-2	NA	CASGAPGLAASTGELFF	TGTGCTAGTGGTGCGCCGGGACTAGCGGCTAGCACCGGGGAGCTGTTTTTT
TRBV25-1	NA	TRBJ2-5	NA	CASSDLSEETQYF	TGTGCCAGCAGTGACCTTAGTGAGGAGACCCAGTACTTC
TRBV5-4	TRBD2	TRBJ2-3	NA	CASSSHGGLAGGTDTQYF	TGTGCCAGCAGCTCCCATGGAGGGCTAGCGGGAGGGACAGATACGCAGTATTTT
TRBV5-4	TRBD2	TRBJ2-3	NA	CASSLGPGGAGVADTQYF	TGTGCCAGCAGCTTGGGCCCCGGGGGAGCGGGAGTTGCAGATACGCAGTATTTT
TRBV20-1	NA	TRBJ2-5	NA	CSATVETQYF	TGCAGTGCCACAGTGGAGACCCAGTACTTC
TRBV6-5	NA	TRBJ1-3	NA	CASSTRGMAGNTIYF	TGTGCCAGCAGTACTCGGGGGATGGCTGGAAACACCATATATTTT
TRBV5-6	NA	TRBJ2-2	NA	CASSLQGSNTGELFF	TGTGCCAGCAGCTTGCAGGGATCGAACACCGGGGAGCTGTTTTTT
TRBV5-5	NA	TRBJ2-1	few	CASSLQGSYNEQFF	TGTGCCAGCAGCTTGCAGGGATCCTACAATGAGCAGTTCTTC
TRBV5-1	TRBD1	TRBJ1-2	NA	CASRIQTGDFYGYTF	TGCGCCAGCAGAATACAGACAGGGGACTTCTATGGCTACACCTTC
TRBV9	NA	TRBJ1-5	NA	CASSAIDSNQPQHF	TGTGCCAGCAGCGCCATAGATAGCAATCAGCCCCAGCATTTT
TRBV5-1	NA	TRBJ2-1	NA	CASSLSGGPYNEQFF	TGCGCCAGCAGCTTGTCCGGAGGGCCTTACAATGAGCAGTTCTTC
TRBV5-1	TRBD2	TRBJ2-5	NA	CASSETLAGGETQYF	TGCGCCAGCAGCGAAACCTTAGCGGGAGGAGAGACCCAGTACTTC
TRBV24-1	TRBD1	TRBJ2-2	NA	CATRPGQGTGELFF	TGTGCCACCAGACCGGGACAGGGTACCGGGGAGCTGTTTTTT
TRBV2	NA	TRBJ2-7	few	CASSDPGDQAEQYF	TGTGCCAGCAGTGACCCAGGGGACCAGGCCGAGCAGTACTTC
TRBV11-2	NA	TRBJ1-3	NA	CASSLARPGSAFGNTIYF	TGTGCCAGCAGCTTAGCCCGCCCCGGGTCGGCGTTCGGAAACACCATATATTTT
TRBV20-1	NA	TRBJ1-6	once	CSSGAQSPLHF	TGCAGTTCGGGAGCGCAATCACCCCTCCACTTT
TRBV10-3	TRBD1	TRBJ1-2	NA	CAISEYRGKGYTF	TGTGCCATCAGTGAGTACAGGGGCAAAGGCTACACCTTC
TRBV24-1	NA	TRBJ2-4	NA	CATMETGENIQYF	TGTGCCACCATGGAAACGGGAGAAAACATTCAGTACTTC
TRBV5-1	NA	TRBJ1-5	NA	CASSLYGDQPQHF	TGCGCCAGCAGCTTGTACGGGGATCAGCCCCAGCATTTT
TRBV19	NA	TRBJ2-3	NA	CASSIIGPRDTQYF	TGTGCCAGTAGTATCATCGGCCCCAGGGATACGCAGTATTTT
TRBV12-5	NA	TRBJ2-1	once	CASGPGQGSYNEQFF	TGTGCTAGTGGACCGGGACAAGGGTCCTACAATGAGCAGTTCTTC
TRBV6-5	TRBD2	TRBJ2-1	NA	CASRTSVYNEQFF	TGTGCCAGCAGAACTAGCGTCTACAATGAGCAGTTCTTC
TRBV13	NA	TRBJ1-1	NA	CASSFKALNTEAFF	TGTGCCAGCAGCTTCAAAGCATTGAACACTGAAGCTTTCTTT
TRBV10-3	NA	TRBJ1-3	NA	CAISEGQGSDSGNTIYF	TGTGCCATCAGTGAAGGTCAGGGTTCAGACTCTGGAAACACCATATATTTT
TRBV27	TRBD1	TRBJ2-4	NA	CASSLEGPYRDRANSKNIQYF	TGTGCCAGCAGTTTAGAGGGACCTTACCGGGACAGGGCTAACTCCAAAAACATTCAGTACTTC
TRBV5-1	TRBD1	TRBJ2-1	NA	CASSVMFGTGVHEQFF	TGCGCCAGCAGCGTTATGTTCGGGACAGGGGTGCATGAGCAGTTCTTC
TRBV5-4	TRBD1	TRBJ1-5	NA	CASSLSSGTGGVGANQPQHF	TGTGCCAGCAGCTTGAGCTCCGGGACAGGGGGCGTGGGTGCCAATCAGCCCCAGCATTTT